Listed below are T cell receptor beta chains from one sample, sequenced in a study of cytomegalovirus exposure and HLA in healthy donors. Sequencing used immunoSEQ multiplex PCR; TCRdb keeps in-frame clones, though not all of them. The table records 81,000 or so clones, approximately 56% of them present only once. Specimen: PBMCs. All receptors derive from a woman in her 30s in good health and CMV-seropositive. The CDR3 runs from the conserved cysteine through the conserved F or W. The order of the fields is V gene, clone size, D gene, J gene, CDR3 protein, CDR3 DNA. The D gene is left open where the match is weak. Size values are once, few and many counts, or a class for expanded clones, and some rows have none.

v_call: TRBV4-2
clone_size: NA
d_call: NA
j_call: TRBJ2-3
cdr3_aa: CASSQDPGGASDTQYF
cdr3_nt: TGTGCCAGCAGCCAAGATCCTGGGGGGGCCTCCGATACGCAGTATTTT

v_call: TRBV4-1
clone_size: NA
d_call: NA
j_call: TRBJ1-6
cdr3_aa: CASSQDIGGLTDLHF
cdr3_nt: TGCGCCAGCAGCCAAGACATTGGGGGACTCACGGACCTCCACTTT

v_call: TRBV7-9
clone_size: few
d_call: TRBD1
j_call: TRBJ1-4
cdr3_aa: CASSPGGGEEKLFF
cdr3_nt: TGTGCCAGCAGCCCAGGAGGGGGCGAGGAAAAACTGTTTTTT

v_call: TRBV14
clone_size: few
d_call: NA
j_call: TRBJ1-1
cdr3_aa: CASRGLTGTEAFF
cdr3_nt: TGTGCCAGCAGGGGGCTGACCGGCACTGAAGCTTTCTTT

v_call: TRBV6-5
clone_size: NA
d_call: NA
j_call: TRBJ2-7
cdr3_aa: CASNRGCEQYF
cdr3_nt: TGTGCCAGCAACCGAGGGTGCGAGCAGTACTTC

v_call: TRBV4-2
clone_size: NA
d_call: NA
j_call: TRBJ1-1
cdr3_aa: CASSQVYTGSMNTEAFF
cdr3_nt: TGTGCCAGCAGCCAAGTATATACAGGAAGCATGAACACTGAAGCTTTCTTT

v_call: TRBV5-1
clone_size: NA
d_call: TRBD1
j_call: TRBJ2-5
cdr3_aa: CASSLPGTGPQETQYF
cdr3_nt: TGCGCCAGCAGCTTACCTGGGACAGGGCCCCAAGAGACCCAGTACTTC

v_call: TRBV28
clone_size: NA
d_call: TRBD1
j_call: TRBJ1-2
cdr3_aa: CASSFRTGGLYGYTF
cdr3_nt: TGTGCCAGCAGTTTTCGGACAGGGGGCCTTTATGGCTACACCTTC

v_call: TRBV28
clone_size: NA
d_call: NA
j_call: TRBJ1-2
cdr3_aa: CASSLVQGTNYGYTF
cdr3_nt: TGTGCCAGCAGTTTGGTCCAGGGGACTAACTATGGCTACACCTTC

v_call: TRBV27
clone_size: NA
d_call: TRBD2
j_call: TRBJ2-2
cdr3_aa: CASRGSGGTGELFF
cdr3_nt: TGTGCCAGCAGGGGTAGCGGGGGGACCGGGGAGCTGTTTTTT

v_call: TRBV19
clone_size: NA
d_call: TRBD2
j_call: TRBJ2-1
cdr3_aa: CASSIGGGGLAGASSYNEQFF
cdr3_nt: TGTGCCAGTAGTATTGGGGGAGGTGGGCTAGCGGGGGCGAGCTCCTACAATGAGCAGTTCTTC

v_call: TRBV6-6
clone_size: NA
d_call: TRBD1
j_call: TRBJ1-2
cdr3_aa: CASSYSIGQDGYTF
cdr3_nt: TGTGCCAGCAGTTACTCTATTGGACAGGATGGCTACACCTTC

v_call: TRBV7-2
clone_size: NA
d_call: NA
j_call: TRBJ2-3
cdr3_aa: CASSFSNTQYF
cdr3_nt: TGTGCCAGCAGCTTTTCAAATACGCAGTATTTT

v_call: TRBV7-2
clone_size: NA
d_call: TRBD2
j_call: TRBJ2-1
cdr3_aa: CASSLLGGAYNEQFF
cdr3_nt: TGTGCCAGCAGCCTTCTGGGGGGGGCCTACAATGAGCAGTTCTTC

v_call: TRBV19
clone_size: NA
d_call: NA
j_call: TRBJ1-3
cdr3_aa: CASSIGKQVLSGNTIYF
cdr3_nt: TGTGCCAGTAGTATAGGCAAACAGGTGCTCTCTGGAAACACCATATATTTT

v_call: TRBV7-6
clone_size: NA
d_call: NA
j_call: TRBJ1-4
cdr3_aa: CASSGSVLPGGEKLFF
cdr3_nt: TGTGCCAGCAGCGGCTCAGTCCTACCCGGGGGTGAAAAACTGTTTTTT

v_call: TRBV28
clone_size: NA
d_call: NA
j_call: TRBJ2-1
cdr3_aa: CASSFILGSGSYNEQFF
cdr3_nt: TGTGCCAGCAGTTTTATCCTGGGTAGCGGCTCCTACAATGAGCAGTTCTTC

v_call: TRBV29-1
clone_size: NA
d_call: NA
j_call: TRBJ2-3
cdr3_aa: CSGTAGTSTDTQYF
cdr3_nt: TGCAGCGGTACCGCAGGGACTAGCACAGATACGCAGTATTTT

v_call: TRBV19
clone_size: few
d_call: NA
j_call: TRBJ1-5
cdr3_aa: CASSRILNQPQHF
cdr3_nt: TGTGCCAGTAGTCGTATCCTAAATCAGCCCCAGCATTTT

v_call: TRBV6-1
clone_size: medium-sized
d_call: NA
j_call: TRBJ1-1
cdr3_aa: CASSESAGAGGRSFF
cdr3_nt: TGTGCCAGCAGTGAATCGGCCGGGGCGGGGGGTAGGTCTTTCTTT